This is a list of T cell receptor beta chains from one sample in a study of blood T cells in healthy people across ages. TCRdb itself ran the 5' RACE reads through MiXCR, one entry per CDR3 protein. The profile covers under 1,100,000 distinct CDR3 sequences, with around 27% appearing a single time and 0.65% to 0.95% taken by the ten largest. The same sample was also used in a study of T cells of mothers and their children.

The sequenced sample was blood. The receptors were gathered from a girl aged 2 to 10 in good health. Both conserved end residues are part of each CDR3. The D gene is left open where the match is weak. Size tells how often a clone was seen (once, few, many) or the class of an expanded clone, and some rows leave it out.

clone_size j_call v_call d_call cdr3_aa cdr3_nt
. TRBJ2-5 TRBV9 TRBD2 CASSVGIAGETQYF TGTGCCAGCAGCGTAGGTATAGCGGGAGAGACCCAGTACTTC
. TRBJ2-5 TRBV7-7 . CASGRTDLQETQYF TGTGCTAGTGGCCGGACAGACCTCCAAGAGACCCAGTACTTC
. TRBJ2-3 TRBV6-1 TRBD2 CASLWGLAGEPGGDTQYF TGTGCCAGCCTCTGGGGACTAGCGGGAGAACCAGGAGGAGATACGCAGTATTTT
. TRBJ1-4 TRBV7-3 . CAGSPDSSTNEKLFF TGTGCCGGCAGCCCCGACAGCTCAACTAATGAAAAACTGTTTTTT
few TRBJ2-3 TRBV20-1 . CSAYKRTSTDTQYF TGCAGTGCTTATAAGCGGACTAGCACAGATACGCAGTATTTT
. TRBJ2-3 TRBV27 TRBD2 CASSFFAGGGDTQYF TGTGCCAGCAGTTTCTTTGCGGGAGGGGGAGATACGCAGTATTTT
. TRBJ1-2 TRBV12-3/TRBV12-4 TRBD1 CASDAQGEKDYGYTF TGTGCCAGCGATGCTCAGGGGGAGAAGGACTATGGCTACACCTTC
. TRBJ2-5 TRBV7-3 TRBD2 CASSRKLAGVQEQYF TGTGCCAGCAGCCGAAAACTAGCGGGAGTGCAGGAGCAGTACTTC
few TRBJ2-5 TRBV4-1 TRBD1 CASSQETGSTETQYF TGCGCCAGCAGCCAAGAGACAGGGAGTACAGAGACCCAGTACTTC
once TRBJ2-2 TRBV7-6 . CASSSPGTTKIFTGELFF TGTGCCAGCAGCTCCCCCGGGACAACAAAGATCTTTACCGGGGAGCTGTTTTTT
once TRBJ1-4 TRBV2 . CASGFCLLALEWCEKLFF TGTGCCAGCGGTTTCTGTCTCCTGGCCTTGGAGTGGTGCGAAAAACTGTTTTTT
. TRBJ2-3 TRBV3-1 . CASFLEGGEDTQYF TGTGCCAGCTTTTTAGAGGGGGGTGAAGATACGCAGTATTTT
few TRBJ2-1 TRBV12-3/TRBV12-4 . CASSGRGNEQFF TGTGCCAGCAGCGGTCGGGGCAATGAGCAGTTCTTC
. TRBJ2-1 TRBV6-5 TRBD1 CASSYSKLTGHNEQFF TGTGCCAGCAGTTACTCGAAGCTGACAGGGCACAATGAGCAGTTCTTC
. TRBJ2-5 TRBV12-3/TRBV12-4 . CASRRLVGEETQYF TGTGCCAGCCGAAGACTAGTGGGAGAAGAGACCCAGTACTTC
. TRBJ2-1 TRBV7-9 TRBD1 CASSDRETSYNEQFF TGTGCCAGCAGCGACAGGGAGACTTCCTACAATGAGCAGTTCTTC
. TRBJ2-1 TRBV12-3/TRBV12-4 TRBD2 CASSSVGLESMDEQFF TGTGCCAGCAGTTCAGTTGGACTAGAATCCATGGATGAGCAGTTCTTC
. TRBJ2-3 TRBV28 TRBD2 CASSNSGKTDTQYF TGTGCCAGCAGTAACAGCGGGAAGACAGATACGCAGTATTTT
few TRBJ2-5 TRBV6-5 . CASSRAKETQYF TGTGCCAGCAGCCGGGCAAAAGAGACCCAGTACTTC
few TRBJ2-7 TRBV27 . CASSASGREDEQYF TGTGCCAGCAGTGCCTCGGGCAGGGAGGACGAGCAGTACTTC
. TRBJ2-1 TRBV7-8 . CASSLAGARNNEQFF TGTGCCAGCAGCTTAGCGGGAGCCAGAAACAATGAGCAGTTCTTC
. TRBJ1-2 TRBV2 . CASQTGSGQNYGYTF TGTGCCAGCCAAACAGGGTCGGGTCAGAACTATGGCTACACCTTC
. TRBJ2-4 TRBV28 . CAITKEGSGDIQYF TGTGCCATCACCAAAGAGGGGAGTGGGGACATTCAGTACTTC
. TRBJ2-1 TRBV7-8 TRBD2 CATNRGLADNEQFF TGTGCCACCAACCGTGGACTAGCGGACAATGAGCAGTTCTTC
. TRBJ2-7 TRBV7-2 . CATSRVVADEQYF TGTGCCACCAGCAGAGTGGTGGCTGACGAGCAGTACTTC
. TRBJ1-2 TRBV28 TRBD1 CASRPGTGRNNGYTF TGTGCCAGCAGGCCTGGGACAGGGAGGAACAATGGCTACACCTTC
. TRBJ2-5 TRBV29-1 TRBD1 CSVEDPRQGRETQYF TGCAGCGTTGAAGATCCCCGACAGGGGCGAGAGACCCAGTACTTC
. TRBJ1-1 TRBV7-3 . CASSLTDKNTEAFF TGTGCCAGCAGCTTAACGGATAAGAACACTGAAGCTTTCTTT
few TRBJ2-7 TRBV5-1 . CASSLGGYSYGQYF TGCGCCAGCAGCTTGGGTGGCTATTCCTACGGGCAGTACTTC
. TRBJ2-3 TRBV9 TRBD2 CASNAGTSVADTQYF TGTGCCAGCAACGCCGGAACTAGCGTGGCAGATACGCAGTATTTT
. TRBJ1-5 TRBV19 . CASSGQGPQPQHF TGTGCCAGTAGTGGTCAGGGGCCCCAGCCCCAGCATTTT
few TRBJ2-3 TRBV4-1 . CASSQVLSVTDTQYF TGCGCCAGCAGCCAAGTACTCTCCGTCACAGATACGCAGTATTTT
. TRBJ2-5 TRBV5-1 TRBD2 CASSSSGNPQETQYF TGCGCCAGCAGCTCTAGCGGGAATCCCCAAGAGACCCAGTACTTC
. TRBJ2-1 TRBV29-1 . CSVLGGPYNEQFF TGCAGCGTTCTAGGGGGACCCTACAATGAGCAGTTCTTC
. TRBJ2-7 TRBV24-1 . CATSLQNEQYF TGTGCCACCAGCTTGCAGAACGAGCAGTACTTC